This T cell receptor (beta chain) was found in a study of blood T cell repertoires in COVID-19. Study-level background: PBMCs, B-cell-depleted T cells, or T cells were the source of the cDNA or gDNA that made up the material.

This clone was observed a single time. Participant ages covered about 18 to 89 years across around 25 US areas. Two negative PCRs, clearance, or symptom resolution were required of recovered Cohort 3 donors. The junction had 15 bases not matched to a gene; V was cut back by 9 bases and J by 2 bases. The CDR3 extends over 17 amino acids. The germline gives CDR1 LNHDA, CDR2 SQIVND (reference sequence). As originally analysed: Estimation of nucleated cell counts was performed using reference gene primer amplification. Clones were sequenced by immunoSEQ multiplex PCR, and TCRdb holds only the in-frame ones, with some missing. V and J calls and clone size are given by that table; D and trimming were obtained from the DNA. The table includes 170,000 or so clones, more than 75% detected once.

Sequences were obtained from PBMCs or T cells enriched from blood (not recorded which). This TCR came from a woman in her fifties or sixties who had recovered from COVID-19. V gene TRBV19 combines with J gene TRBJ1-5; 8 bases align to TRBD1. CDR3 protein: CASDGQGWYGGNQPQHF. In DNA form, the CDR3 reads TGTGCCAGCGATGGACAGGGCTGGTATGGTGGCAATCAGCCCCAGCATTTT. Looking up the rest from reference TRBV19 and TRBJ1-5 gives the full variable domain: DGGITQSPKYLFRKEGQNVTLSCEQNLNHDAMYWYRQDPGQGLRLIYYSQIVNDFQKGDIAEGYSVSREKKESFPLTVTSAQKNPTAFYLCASDGQGWYGGNQPQHFGDGTRLSIL.